This T cell receptor beta chain was observed in a study of T cells in Graves' hyperthyroidism and ophthalmopathy. On the basis of clinical symptoms, serum thyroxine and TRAb, thyroid ultrasound and orbital computed tomography, diagnoses were made. Blood was drawn at first hyperthyroidism diagnosis, before any ophthalmopathy symptoms. From less than 13 ml of fresh peripheral blood, PBMCs were isolated. This clonotype was recorded many times. The source material, RNA transcripts, was used to amplify TCR beta CDR3 regions. First-round RT-PCR of the TCR CDR3 relied on the HTBI primer set. TCRdb recomputed calls from the multiplex PCR reads with MiXCR, one row per CDR3 protein. The sample has roughly 260,000 distinct CDR3 sequences, roughly 15% seen once. After removal of 4 bases from V and 5 bases from J, the junction contained 0 bases not matched to a gene. This CDR3 comprises 12 residues. Germline CDR1 is SGHAT and CDR2 is FQNNGV.

The TCR comes from a woman between 40 and 50 years old with Graves' hyperthyroidism that later progressed to Graves' ophthalmopathy. The sequencing sample was made of blood. This rearrangement joins TRBV11-2 to TRBJ2-3; TRBD2 agrees at 7 bases. CDR3 DNA sequence: TGTGCCAGCAGCTCTAGCGGAGATACGCAGTATTTT. This sequence encodes CASSSSGDTQYF.